The clone carrying this T cell receptor (beta chain) has only a few counts. The antigen is not known. The record originates from a study of beta chain features in type 1 diabetes. V dropped 4 bases and J dropped 8; count of bases not matched to a gene: 6. Germline V CDR1 and CDR2: MGHDK, SYGVNS. CDR3 length: 14 amino acids. Cells sorted by CD45RO/CCR7/CD25/CD127/CD95/CD27 comprised CD4+ naive, central memory, regulatory and stem cell-like memory cells. Post-sort purity exceeded 95% for all sorted populations. Expressed TCRB transcripts were sequenced, since all the RNA that had been isolated was reverse transcribed. The protocol was immunoSEQ multiplex PCR, while the TCRdb copy is restricted to in-frame clones and leaves out a portion. The data contain under 450,000 clones, around 14% of them singletons. Points from the study as a whole: Moderate but significant shortening of TCRB CDR3s was recorded in all four CD4+ subsets from Type 1 diabetes patients.

The chain couples TRBV25-1 to TRBJ1-2; 11 bases align to TRBD1. What was sequenced was naive CD4+ T cells from blood. This clonotype originated in a man between 25 and 39 years old in good health. The CDR3 region is CASSVGQGASGYTF. CDR3 coding DNA: TGTGCCAGCAGTGTTGGACAGGGGGCGTCGGGCTACACCTTC.